The source of this TCR beta chain is a study of T cell responses to AZD1222 COVID-19 vaccine. Study results and caveats: Seropositive at baseline were only 5 or 6 AZD1222 recipients. Sampled repertoires all dated from after the peak T cell response.

This clone was detected a few times. Its specificity is not known. Repertoires were generated with immunoSEQ multiplex PCR, while TCRdb's copy carries only in-frame clones and drops some. The profile shows about 130,000 clones, about nine tenths of them singletons. Between the trimmed V and J ends, which lost 4 bases and 0 bases, there was a span of 11 bases. This CDR3 is built from 14 residues. Germline V gene lookup returns CDR1 SGHKS and CDR2 YYEKEE (reference sequence). The clonotype was recovered from an adult in good health. This specimen was peripheral blood, taken on day 0 of AZD1222 vaccination. V usage is TRBV5-5 and J usage is TRBJ2-7, with no clear D. CDR3 DNA: TGTGCCAGCAGCCCGATCGGCATCTCCTACGAGCAGTACTTC. Translation: CASSPIGISYEQYF.